Below, one TCR beta chain is given with its context. HIV-negative, healthy adults without recent acute infections or vaccinations were the donors. Trimming took 10 bases from V and 1 from J, leaving 10 bases between them. The CDR3 is made up of 12 amino acids. Germline V gene data show CDR1 as SNHLY and CDR2 as FYNNEI. These data come from a study of shared clonotypes between healthy human individuals. Assay: immunoSEQ multiplex PCR; the TCRdb copy retains only in-frame clones and omits some. The sample lists 950,000 to 1,200,000 clones, 70% to 80% occurring once. The genes are TRBV2 and TRBJ1-1; tentatively, D is TRBD1 (6 bases). The sample consisted of memory CD4+ T cells from PBMCs. Stated subset: CD45RA-negative fraction. This receptor was identified in a man younger than 30 in good health. Some clones in this sample may be carry-over from other donors' samples. The CDR3 spells CAKGGQNTEAFF. CDR3 coding DNA: TGTGCCAAGGGGGGTCAGAACACTGAAGCTTTCTTT.